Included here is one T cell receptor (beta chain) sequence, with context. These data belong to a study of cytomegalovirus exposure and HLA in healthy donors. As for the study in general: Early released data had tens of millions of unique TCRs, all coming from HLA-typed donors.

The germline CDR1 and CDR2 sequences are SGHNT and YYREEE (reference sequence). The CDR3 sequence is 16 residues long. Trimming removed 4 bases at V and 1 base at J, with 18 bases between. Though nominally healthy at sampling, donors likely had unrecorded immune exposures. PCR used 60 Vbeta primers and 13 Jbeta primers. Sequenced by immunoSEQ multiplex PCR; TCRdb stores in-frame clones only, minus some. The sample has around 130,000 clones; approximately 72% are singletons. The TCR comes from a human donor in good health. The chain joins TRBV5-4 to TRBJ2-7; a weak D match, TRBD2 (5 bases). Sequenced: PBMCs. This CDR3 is CASSPNGGFGSYEQYF. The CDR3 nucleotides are TGTGCCAGCAGCCCAAATGGAGGTTTCGGATCCTACGAGCAGTACTTC.